Below, one TCR beta chain is given with its context. It has no known antigen specificity. It has no much larger one-base neighbor in the sample; base qualities were not kept. This record comes from a study of lymphopenia after photon versus proton radiotherapy (dated by TCRdb to about 2019). Turning to the overall study: Photon and proton radiation therapy were compared by the study for their immunological effects in patients with gastrointestinal tumors who developed high-grade lymphopenia. The 15 to 25 patients in the cohort had gastrointestinal tumors, were treated with either photon or proton therapy, and subsequently developed lymphopenia. The goal of the study was to describe how the two radiation modalities differ in their effects on the immune system.

Trimming at the junction amounts to 6 bases on V and 5 bases on J, and the germline ends lie 4 bases apart. Measured from the cysteine to the phenylalanine, the CDR3 is 10 residues long. Only the CDR3 DNA is retained, 30 bases long and in frame from the first base. In the germline V gene (reference sequence), CDR1 corresponds to DFQATT and CDR2 to SNEGSKA. The receptor library was made with the immunoSEQ multiplex PCR assay. T cell repertoires were profiled by deep sequencing of rearranged TCR beta loci, alongside multiparametric flow cytometry. TCRdb provides this immuneACCESS table in a form limited to in-frame rearrangements. Some clones are lacking; in checked studies, under half of them reflect an unresolved V gene, and why the rest are absent is not known. In this sample the table shows tens of thousands of clones, approximately 91% of which occur a single time. The ten largest clones capture about 3% of the sample.

What the study reported, not specific to this receptor: Once the lymphocyte count had reached its nadir, the repertoires of photon-treated patients showed oligoclonal expansion, particularly of CD8+ Temra cells, and this expansion drove the decline in diversity. During treatment, patients who received proton therapy stayed relatively stable, whereas patients who received photon therapy lost naive T cells and TCR diversity and gained effector/memory populations. Among patients across the cohort who died, overall survival time showed an inverse correlation with a larger post-nadir drop in TCR diversity. The survival association was assessed only in patients who died, and the authors presented better survival with proton therapy as a possibility rather than a demonstrated result.

The sequencing used peripheral blood, collected from a patient treated with photon-based radiotherapy. The chain joins TRBV20-1 to TRBJ1-4; no D gene is confidently identified. The sequence derives from a woman in her 70s with pancreatic cancer. Here is the DNA: TGCAGTGCCAAAAATGAAAAACTGTTTTTT. This translates into CSAKNEKLFF.